These 2 T cell receptor beta chains came from one sample sequenced in a study of CD8 T cells in ankylosing spondylitis. TCRdb passed the 5' RACE reads through MiXCR, listing each CDR3 protein once. The sample holds a few hundred thousand distinct CDR3 sequences, 20% seen once. The sequenced material came from blood, either unsorted or a sorted T cell fraction (not recorded which). Source of these receptors: a male donor with ankylosing spondylitis or in good health (not recorded which).

This clonotype was counted ten times or more. The rearrangement joins TRBV13 to TRBJ1-3; D call uncertain. CDR1 is PRHDT, CDR2 FYEKMQ, per germline (reference sequence). The V end was cut by 5 bases, the J end by 2 bases, with 13 bases between. CDR3 length: 15 amino acids. This chain's CDR3 is CASSPWLVAGNTIYF. CDR3 nucleotides: TGTGCCAGCAGCCCGTGGCTAGTGGCTGGAAACACCATATATTTT.

This clonotype was seen only a few times. This chain uses TRBV20-1 with TRBJ1-6; possible D gene TRBD1, 5 bases. CDR1 DFQATT and CDR2 SNEGSKA come from the germline V gene (reference sequence). The ends were cut back, 2 bases at V and 7 bases at J, with 12 bases in the middle. The CDR3 covers 14 residues. CDR3 in amino acids: CSARWAGRNSPLHF. In nucleotides, the CDR3 is TGCAGTGCTAGATGGGCAGGGAGGAATTCACCCCTCCACTTT.